This T cell receptor beta chain was found in a study of beta chain features in type 1 diabetes. V was trimmed by 2 bases and J by 1 base, leaving 7 bases between them. Germline loops: CDR1 LNHDA, CDR2 SQIVND (reference sequence). This CDR3 is built from 14 residues. Study-wide results and limits: For patients, the naive, central memory and Treg TCRB repertoires appeared more alike than for healthy donors. VDJ junctions from patients with type 1 diabetes contained fewer insertions and more deletions.

Reverse transcribing all isolated RNA meant expressed TCRB transcripts were sequenced. This table comes from immunoSEQ multiplex PCR, and its TCRdb copy is limited to in-frame clones, with some not included. The sample shows about 210,000 clones, 11% of them seen only once. This clone occurred a few times. Its antigen is currently unknown. CD4+ naive, central memory, regulatory and stem cell-like memory cells were sorted via CD45RO/CCR7/CD25/CD127/CD95/CD27. The sample comprised central memory CD4+ T cells from blood. The chain has TRBV19 and TRBJ2-3, with D hard to call. This receptor was taken from a man between 18 and 29 years old in good health. CDR3: CASSIKPGTDTQYF. CDR3 bases: TGTGCCAGTAGTATAAAACCCGGCACAGATACGCAGTATTTT.